This is a list of T cell receptor beta chains from one sample in a study of CD4 T cells in relation to SARS-CoV-2 and coronaviruses. Produced via immunoSEQ multiplex PCR; TCRdb's table is partial and in-frame only. Here the sample spans 20,000 to 25,000 clones, around 67% being singletons. The antigens of these receptors remain unknown. The sample was CD4+ T cells from PBMCs, cultured in vitro. The receptor source for this set is a human donor in good health. Both conserved end residues are part of each CDR3. Fields, in order: V gene, D gene, J gene, clone size, CDR3 protein, CDR3 DNA. The D gene is left open where the match is weak. Only some rows state a clone size, as once, few, many or a class for expanded clones.

>TRBV16|NA|TRBJ1-2|NA
CASSQRSVNYGYTF
TGTGCCAGCAGCCAAAGGTCTGTGAACTATGGCTACACCTTC
>TRBV23-1|NA|TRBJ2-7|few
CASSQEGGQGKSEQYF
TGCGCCAGCAGTCAAGAGGGGGGGCAGGGGAAGTCCGAGCAGTACTTC
>TRBV6-2/TRBV6-3|TRBD1|TRBJ1-2|NA
CASSMDREDYGYTF
TGTGCCAGCAGTATGGACAGGGAGGACTATGGCTACACCTTC
>TRBV28|TRBD2|TRBJ2-2|once
CASSTAWGGRSTGELFF
TGTGCCAGCAGCACTGCCTGGGGGGGGAGATCGACCGGGGAGCTGTTTTTT
>TRBV11-2|NA|TRBJ2-4|NA
CASRVDGGVGNIQYF
TGTGCCAGCAGAGTCGATGGGGGAGTTGGAAACATTCAGTACTTC
>TRBV4-3|TRBD1|TRBJ2-7|NA
CASSQDLGQGINEQYF
TGCGCCAGCAGCCAAGATTTAGGACAGGGGATCAACGAGCAGTACTTC
>TRBV2|NA|TRBJ1-2|NA
CASNPGYWGNGYTF
TGTGCCAGCAATCCGGGGTACTGGGGAAATGGCTACACCTTC
>TRBV29-1|TRBD2|TRBJ2-7|NA
CSVSLAAGGYEQYF
TGCAGCGTCTCATTAGCGGCGGGGGGTTACGAGCAGTACTTC
>TRBV7-2|NA|TRBJ1-1|NA
CASSSGGPEAFF
TGTGCCAGCAGCAGCGGGGGCCCTGAAGCTTTCTTT
>TRBV4-1|NA|TRBJ1-6|NA
CASSRETGIYSYNSPLHF
TGCGCCAGCAGCCGGGAAACAGGGATTTACTCCTATAATTCACCCCTCCACTTT
>TRBV7-2|TRBD2|TRBJ2-5|NA
CASSESGTSGLATQYF
TGTGCCAGCAGCGAGTCCGGGACTAGCGGGCTCGCGACCCAGTACTTC
>TRBV20-1|NA|TRBJ2-1|once
CSASADRRANEQFF
TGCAGTGCTAGTGCGGACAGGAGGGCCAATGAGCAGTTCTTC
>TRBV2|TRBD2|TRBJ2-1|NA
CASKLAGEAVPFF
TGTGCCAGCAAGCTAGCGGGAGAGGCTGTTCCGTTCTTC
>TRBV4-3|NA|TRBJ1-2|NA
CASSGSGRNYGYTF
TGCGCCAGCAGCGGATCGGGACGGAACTATGGCTACACCTTC
>TRBV2|TRBD1|TRBJ2-5|NA
CASSQTGEETQYF
TGTGCCAGCAGCCAAACAGGGGAAGAGACCCAGTACTTC
>TRBV5-4|NA|TRBJ2-6|NA
CASSNWGANVLTF
TGTGCCAGCAGCAACTGGGGGGCCAACGTCCTGACTTTC
>TRBV19|NA|TRBJ1-4|few
CASSRSFYEKLFF
TGTGCCAGTAGTAGAAGTTTCTATGAAAAACTGTTTTTT
>TRBV6-1|NA|TRBJ1-4|NA
CASSELRGQNEKLFF
TGTGCCAGCAGTGAACTCAGGGGTCAAAATGAAAAACTGTTTTTT
>TRBV29-1|NA|TRBJ1-5|few
CSVGDSNQPQHF
TGCAGCGTTGGAGATAGCAATCAGCCCCAGCATTTT
>TRBV18|NA|TRBJ1-6|NA
CASSPDRPNSPLHF
TGTGCCAGCTCACCCGACAGGCCTAATTCACCCCTCCACTTT
>TRBV11-2|NA|TRBJ2-2|NA
CASSLQPGELFF
TGTGCCAGCAGCTTACAGCCCGGGGAGCTGTTTTTT
>TRBV5-1|TRBD2|TRBJ2-1|NA
CASSLGLAGTGEQFF
TGCGCCAGCAGCTTGGGGCTAGCGGGGACGGGTGAGCAGTTCTTC
>TRBV6-6|NA|TRBJ2-3|NA
CASRRTFRGELLDTQYF
TGTGCCAGCAGGCGAACCTTCAGGGGTGAATTGTTAGATACGCAGTATTTT
>TRBV5-1|NA|TRBJ2-4|NA
CASSFRGAAKNIQYF
TGCGCCAGCAGCTTTCGGGGGGCGGCCAAAAACATTCAGTACTTC
>TRBV19|NA|TRBJ1-5|NA
CASSIAYQPQHF
TGTGCCAGTAGTATAGCGTATCAGCCCCAGCATTTT
>TRBV4-3|TRBD2|TRBJ2-5|NA
CASSHTSGSPTETQYF
TGCGCCAGCAGCCATACTAGCGGGAGTCCTACGGAGACCCAGTACTTC
>TRBV19|NA|TRBJ2-7|NA
CASSSAYEQYF
TGTGCCAGTAGTTCCGCCTACGAGCAGTACTTC
>TRBV5-1|TRBD1|TRBJ2-7|NA
CASSSGQGTSYEQYF
TGCGCCAGCAGCTCCGGACAGGGAACATCCTACGAGCAGTACTTC
>TRBV11-2|NA|TRBJ2-1|NA
CASSSPTDWSLSVNEQFF
TGTGCCAGCAGCTCCCCTACCGACTGGTCCCTATCTGTCAATGAGCAGTTCTTC
>TRBV19|NA|TRBJ2-7|NA
CASSWGTRSSYEQYF
TGTGCCAGTAGTTGGGGGACAAGGAGCTCCTACGAGCAGTACTTC
>TRBV5-8|NA|TRBJ2-2|NA
CASSFLGGLDTGELFF
TGTGCCAGCAGCTTTCTGGGGGGGCTCGACACCGGGGAGCTGTTTTTT
>TRBV2|TRBD1|TRBJ2-5|NA
CASRGDRGETQYF
TGTGCCAGCAGGGGGGACAGGGGGGAGACCCAGTACTTC
>TRBV10-2|NA|TRBJ2-7|NA
CASSGQISYEQYF
TGCGCCAGCAGTGGACAAATCTCCTACGAGCAGTACTTC
>TRBV9|NA|TRBJ1-2|NA
CASSVGLVTPQGYGYTF
TGTGCCAGCAGCGTAGGGCTCGTAACCCCCCAAGGCTATGGCTACACCTTC
>TRBV2|TRBD2|TRBJ2-3|NA
CASSERLGLAAGTQYF
TGTGCCAGCAGTGAAAGGCTGGGACTAGCCGCCGGTACGCAGTATTTT
>TRBV5-5|NA|TRBJ2-7|NA
CASSLPGGGYEQYF
TGTGCCAGCAGCTTGCCCGGGGGCGGCTACGAGCAGTACTTC
>TRBV5-1|NA|TRBJ2-1|NA
CASKMGVDEQFF
TGCGCCAGCAAAATGGGGGTTGATGAGCAGTTCTTC
>TRBV5-4|TRBD2|TRBJ2-1|NA
CASSLGLAGRNEQFF
TGTGCCAGCAGCTTGGGGCTAGCGGGGAGAAATGAGCAGTTCTTC
>TRBV7-2|NA|TRBJ1-1|NA
CASSFAGDTEAFF
TGTGCCAGCAGCTTCGCGGGGGACACTGAAGCTTTCTTT
>TRBV12-3/TRBV12-4|NA|TRBJ1-1|once
CASSPGWGTEAFF
TGTGCCAGCAGCCCCGGGTGGGGGACTGAAGCTTTCTTT
>TRBV9|TRBD2|TRBJ2-1|few
CASSVASGGSYNEQFF
TGTGCCAGCAGCGTAGCGAGCGGGGGTTCCTACAATGAGCAGTTCTTC
>TRBV6-5|NA|TRBJ2-3|medium-sized
CASSYEGRSFLVQYF
TGTGCCAGCAGTTACGAAGGTCGGTCCTTCCTAGTGCAGTATTTT
>TRBV9|TRBD2|TRBJ2-1|NA
CASSPQSSGGSNEQFF
TGTGCCAGCAGCCCTCAGTCCAGCGGGGGGTCTAATGAGCAGTTCTTC
>TRBV5-4|NA|TRBJ1-3|NA
CASSLGYKGQGNTIYF
TGTGCCAGCAGCTTGGGCTACAAGGGCCAGGGAAACACCATATATTTT
>TRBV28|TRBD2|TRBJ2-7|few
CASRAGGGHEQYF
TGTGCCAGCCGAGCGGGGGGAGGCCACGAGCAGTACTTC
>TRBV5-4|TRBD2|TRBJ2-2|few
CASSLQLAGGSGELFF
TGTGCCAGCAGCTTACAACTAGCGGGGGGGTCCGGGGAGCTGTTTTTT
>TRBV4-1|TRBD2|TRBJ2-3|NA
CASSPGLATDTQYF
TGCGCCAGCAGCCCGGGACTAGCGACAGATACGCAGTATTTT
>TRBV19|NA|TRBJ1-5|NA
CASSIPPRETQHF
TGTGCCAGTAGTATACCCCCCCGAGAAACCCAGCATTTT
>TRBV18|NA|TRBJ1-4|few
CASSPPSSGEKLFF
TGTGCCAGCTCACCGCCTTCTTCGGGTGAAAAACTGTTTTTT
>TRBV19|NA|TRBJ2-3|NA
CASSPTRGTDTQYF
TGTGCCAGTAGCCCGACCCGGGGTACAGATACGCAGTATTTT
>TRBV4-3|NA|TRBJ1-2|NA
CASSQDSGRHYGYTF
TGCGCCAGCAGCCAAGATTCGGGGAGACACTATGGCTACACCTTC
>TRBV6-1|NA|TRBJ1-2|NA
CASSEAGGRGYTF
TGTGCCAGCAGTGAGGCGGGGGGGCGTGGCTACACCTTC
>TRBV5-1|TRBD2|TRBJ2-1|NA
CASSSTSDFYNEQFF
TGCGCCAGCAGCTCGACTAGCGACTTCTACAATGAGCAGTTCTTC
>TRBV18|NA|TRBJ1-5|NA
CASSSGQNQPQHF
TGTGCCAGCTCGTCCGGACAGAATCAGCCCCAGCATTTT
>TRBV5-1|NA|TRBJ1-3|NA
CASSLAGTGNTIYF
TGCGCCAGCAGCTTGGCAGGGACTGGAAACACCATATATTTT
>TRBV12-3/TRBV12-4|NA|TRBJ1-2|NA
CASSLGRNYGYTF
TGTGCCAGCAGTCTCGGACGGAACTATGGCTACACCTTC
>TRBV7-8|NA|TRBJ1-3|NA
CASSTGTYGNTIYF
TGTGCCAGCAGCACCGGGACATATGGAAACACCATATATTTT
>TRBV7-6|NA|TRBJ1-5|few
CASSLVGQPQHF
TGTGCCAGCAGCTTAGTGGGTCAGCCCCAGCATTTT
>TRBV3-1/TRBV3-2|NA|TRBJ2-7|NA
CASSHRDSLCSYEQYF
TGTGCCAGCAGCCACAGGGACTCCCTATGCTCCTACGAGCAGTACTTC
>TRBV4-3|TRBD1|TRBJ1-2|NA
CASSQETGARGYTF
TGCGCCAGCAGCCAAGAGACAGGGGCTAGGGGCTACACCTTC